Sequencing of this T cell receptor (beta chain) was carried out in a study of identical twins. Overall study findings and caveats: Donors were not followed over many years; analysis was cross-sectional. Models, which agreed with sharing between unrelated individuals, nonetheless underestimated the out-of-frame TCR alpha sharing seen in monozygotic twins.

This clonotype was detected ten times or more. Its specificity is not known. cDNA carried unique molecular identifiers, and a universal primer site was added by template switching. TCRdb called the 5' RACE reads again in MiXCR, with one record for every CDR3 protein. The repertoire holds 640,000 or so distinct CDR3 sequences, with 6% to 6.5% as singletons. Every one of the donors was a healthy Caucasian. Trimming took off 0 bases at V and 10 bases at J, with 23 bases between the two ends. The CDR3 is 17 amino acids. The V gene's germline CDR1 is SGHRS and CDR2 YFSETQ. Sequencing was performed on naive T cells sorted from blood. This sequence originates from a man aged 18-30 years in good health. The chain uses TRBV5-1 and TRBJ2-1; D is uncertain. The CDR3 nucleotides are TGCGCCAGCAGCTTGGGGAGACCGTTAGAACGAGGCGTAGAGCAGTTCTTC. It encodes CASSLGRPLERGVEQFF.